This TCR beta chain was obtained from a study of beta chain features in type 1 diabetes. This clone turned up a few times. cDNA synthesis used the whole RNA isolate, giving expressed TCRB sequences. Repertoires were generated with immunoSEQ multiplex PCR, while TCRdb's copy carries only in-frame clones and drops some. The repertoire holds about 150,000 clones, with approximately 8.4% as singletons. This CDR3 has 13 residues. The V gene lost 1 base and the J gene lost 5 bases, with 11 bases spanning the gap. Germline CDR1 is GTSNPN and CDR2 is SVGIG (reference sequence). The rearrangement links TRBV30 to TRBJ1-1; maybe TRBD1 (6 bases). This clonotype was obtained from a young woman in good health. The specimen was central memory CD4+ T cells from blood. The CDR3 DNA reads TGTGCCTGGAGTGGTGGGACATGGACTGAAGCTTTCTTT. This codes for CAWSGGTWTEAFF.